These T cell receptor beta chains were read from a single sample in a study of response to subunit inactivated influenza vaccine. TCRdb reprocessed the RT-PCR reads via MiXCR and lists one record per CDR3 protein. Of roughly 520,000 distinct CDR3 sequences in the sample, 25% are singletons; the top ten hold around 1.8%. The sample in question was CD4+ T cells sorted from PBMCs, obtained more than 4 days after vaccination. These receptors were collected from a man aged 45-65 years who received an inactivated influenza vaccine. CDR3s include the opening cysteine and the closing phenylalanine or tryptophan. A D gene is named only where the DNA matches it firmly. Only some rows state a clone size, as once, few, many or a class for expanded clones.

d_gene: .; j_gene: TRBJ2-2; abundance: few; v_gene: TRBV5-1; CDR3aa: CASSSQSNTGELFF; CDR3nt: TGCGCCAGCAGCTCGCAGAGCAACACCGGGGAGCTGTTTTTT
d_gene: .; j_gene: TRBJ2-7; abundance: .; v_gene: TRBV4-2; CDR3aa: CASSQVGAGAVRAYEQYF; CDR3nt: TGTGCCAGCAGCCAAGTCGGAGCAGGGGCAGTTAGGGCTTACGAGCAGTACTTC
d_gene: TRBD1; j_gene: TRBJ2-7; abundance: few; v_gene: TRBV29-1; CDR3aa: CSVFLPGQEYEQYF; CDR3nt: TGCAGCGTTTTTCTTCCGGGACAGGAGTACGAGCAGTACTTC
d_gene: .; j_gene: TRBJ2-3; abundance: few; v_gene: TRBV29-1; CDR3aa: CSVERGSTNTQYF; CDR3nt: TGCAGCGTTGAAAGAGGTTCCACAAATACGCAGTATTTT
d_gene: .; j_gene: TRBJ2-5; abundance: .; v_gene: TRBV12-3/TRBV12-4; CDR3aa: CASSLGHIQETQYF; CDR3nt: TGTGCCAGCAGTTTAGGGCACATACAAGAGACCCAGTACTTC
d_gene: .; j_gene: TRBJ1-2; abundance: few; v_gene: TRBV5-1; CDR3aa: CASSLVTGEGGYTF; CDR3nt: TGCGCCAGCAGCTTGGTTACGGGAGAGGGTGGCTACACCTTC
d_gene: .; j_gene: TRBJ1-2; abundance: once; v_gene: TRBV12-3/TRBV12-4; CDR3aa: CASNSGVYGYTF; CDR3nt: TGTGCCAGCAATTCAGGGGTTTATGGCTACACCTTC
d_gene: .; j_gene: TRBJ2-7; abundance: few; v_gene: TRBV5-1; CDR3aa: CASSPEPQRVDEQYF; CDR3nt: TGCGCCAGCAGCCCTGAGCCACAAAGGGTCGACGAGCAGTACTTC
d_gene: .; j_gene: TRBJ2-5; abundance: .; v_gene: TRBV29-1; CDR3aa: CSVAHARAPETQYF; CDR3nt: TGCAGCGTTGCACATGCCCGAGCCCCAGAGACCCAGTACTTC
d_gene: .; j_gene: TRBJ1-6; abundance: few; v_gene: TRBV5-1; CDR3aa: CASSLANSNSPLHF; CDR3nt: TGCGCCAGCAGCTTGGCCAACTCAAATTCACCCCTCCACTTT
d_gene: .; j_gene: TRBJ2-2; abundance: .; v_gene: TRBV6-4; CDR3aa: CASSQRSQVTTGELFF; CDR3nt: TGTGCCAGCAGCCAAAGGTCCCAGGTCACCACCGGGGAGCTGTTTTTT
d_gene: .; j_gene: TRBJ1-6; abundance: once; v_gene: TRBV5-1; CDR3aa: CASSLARTNNSPLHF; CDR3nt: TGCGCCAGCAGCTTGGCACGGACAAATAATTCACCCCTCCACTTT
d_gene: TRBD2; j_gene: TRBJ2-1; abundance: few; v_gene: TRBV27; CDR3aa: CASSRRPGTSGRNNEQFF; CDR3nt: TGTGCCAGCAGCCGGAGACCCGGGACTAGCGGGAGGAACAATGAGCAGTTCTTC
d_gene: TRBD1; j_gene: TRBJ1-2; abundance: few; v_gene: TRBV5-1; CDR3aa: CASSLEGQGTFGYTF; CDR3nt: TGCGCCAGCAGCTTGGAGGGACAGGGGACCTTTGGCTACACCTTC
d_gene: .; j_gene: TRBJ2-5; abundance: few; v_gene: TRBV14; CDR3aa: CASSQWQGETQYF; CDR3nt: TGTGCCAGCAGCCAATGGCAAGGAGAGACCCAGTACTTC
d_gene: TRBD1; j_gene: TRBJ2-7; abundance: .; v_gene: TRBV20-1; CDR3aa: CSVLRQGAGEQYF; CDR3nt: TGCAGTGTTTTGAGACAGGGGGCAGGTGAGCAGTACTTC
d_gene: .; j_gene: TRBJ2-1; abundance: .; v_gene: TRBV3-1; CDR3aa: CASSLGGSEQFF; CDR3nt: TGTGCCAGCAGCCTGGGGGGCTCTGAGCAGTTCTTC
d_gene: .; j_gene: TRBJ2-5; abundance: few; v_gene: TRBV3-1; CDR3aa: CASSQVGRGGWFTQYF; CDR3nt: TGTGCCAGCAGCCAAGTTGGTCGGGGTGGGTGGTTTACCCAGTACTTC
d_gene: .; j_gene: TRBJ2-1; abundance: .; v_gene: TRBV4-3; CDR3aa: CASAGRRSYNEQFF; CDR3nt: TGCGCCAGCGCAGGACGCAGATCCTACAATGAGCAGTTCTTC
d_gene: .; j_gene: TRBJ2-1; abundance: .; v_gene: TRBV24-1; CDR3aa: CATSDSRRSSYNEQFF; CDR3nt: TGTGCCACCAGTGATTCGCGGAGGAGCTCCTACAATGAGCAGTTCTTC
d_gene: TRBD2; j_gene: TRBJ2-3; abundance: .; v_gene: TRBV7-6; CDR3aa: CASSPVLAGGLVSSTDTQYF; CDR3nt: TGTGCCAGCAGCCCCGTACTAGCGGGGGGACTCGTTTCTAGCACAGATACGCAGTATTTT
d_gene: TRBD1; j_gene: TRBJ2-7; abundance: once; v_gene: TRBV20-1; CDR3aa: CSAPDRDRLYEQYF; CDR3nt: TGCAGTGCTCCCGACAGGGATCGCCTCTACGAGCAGTACTTC
d_gene: TRBD2; j_gene: TRBJ2-1; abundance: few; v_gene: TRBV5-6; CDR3aa: CASSSKRGDLRTNEQFF; CDR3nt: TGTGCCAGCAGCTCGAAGCGGGGGGACTTAAGGACGAATGAGCAGTTCTTC
d_gene: .; j_gene: TRBJ2-7; abundance: .; v_gene: TRBV20-1; CDR3aa: CSARPAYEQYF; CDR3nt: TGCAGTGCTAGGCCTGCATACGAGCAGTACTTC
d_gene: TRBD1; j_gene: TRBJ1-5; abundance: few; v_gene: TRBV20-1; CDR3aa: CSAREIGQGALQPQHF; CDR3nt: TGCAGTGCTAGAGAGATCGGACAGGGGGCCCTTCAGCCCCAGCATTTT
d_gene: TRBD2; j_gene: TRBJ2-2; abundance: .; v_gene: TRBV5-1; CDR3aa: CASSPRTSGRVVAYGELFF; CDR3nt: TGCGCCAGCAGCCCGCGGACTAGCGGGAGGGTAGTGGCGTACGGGGAGCTGTTTTTT
d_gene: .; j_gene: TRBJ1-1; abundance: .; v_gene: TRBV6-5; CDR3aa: CASSYSWGMNTEAFF; CDR3nt: TGTGCCAGCAGTTACTCGTGGGGCATGAACACTGAAGCTTTCTTT
d_gene: TRBD1; j_gene: TRBJ2-7; abundance: .; v_gene: TRBV27; CDR3aa: CASGGGTGSSYEQYF; CDR3nt: TGTGCCAGCGGAGGGGGGACAGGATCCTCCTACGAGCAGTACTTC
d_gene: TRBD2; j_gene: TRBJ2-1; abundance: few; v_gene: TRBV10-3; CDR3aa: CAINPTSGPSSYNEQFF; CDR3nt: TGTGCCATCAACCCGACTAGCGGGCCCAGCTCCTACAATGAGCAGTTCTTC
d_gene: TRBD2; j_gene: TRBJ2-3; abundance: few; v_gene: TRBV6-2/TRBV6-3; CDR3aa: CASSYLGSGVLTDTQYF; CDR3nt: TGTGCCAGCAGTTACTTAGGTAGCGGGGTTCTCACAGATACGCAGTATTTT
d_gene: TRBD1; j_gene: TRBJ2-1; abundance: few; v_gene: TRBV27; CDR3aa: CASSSGQVERNNEQFF; CDR3nt: TGTGCCAGCAGCTCTGGACAGGTCGAACGGAACAATGAGCAGTTCTTC
d_gene: .; j_gene: TRBJ2-7; abundance: few; v_gene: TRBV18; CDR3aa: CASSPPGRYGYEQYF; CDR3nt: TGTGCCAGCTCACCACCGGGCCGCTATGGCTACGAGCAGTACTTC
d_gene: .; j_gene: TRBJ2-1; abundance: many; v_gene: TRBV29-1; CDR3aa: CSVEESQGNEQFF; CDR3nt: TGCAGCGTTGAAGAAAGCCAAGGCAATGAGCAGTTCTTC
d_gene: .; j_gene: TRBJ2-3; abundance: .; v_gene: TRBV24-1; CDR3aa: CATSDSGTLGTDTQYF; CDR3nt: TGTGCCACCAGTGATTCCGGGACTCTCGGCACAGATACGCAGTATTTT
d_gene: .; j_gene: TRBJ1-4; abundance: .; v_gene: TRBV4-1; CDR3aa: CASSQRGIGEKLFF; CDR3nt: TGCGCCAGCAGCCAGAGAGGGATCGGTGAAAAACTGTTTTTT
d_gene: .; j_gene: TRBJ2-6; abundance: few; v_gene: TRBV6-2/TRBV6-3; CDR3aa: CASTLRGTGANVLTF; CDR3nt: TGTGCCAGCACCCTCAGGGGCACCGGGGCCAACGTCCTGACTTTC
d_gene: .; j_gene: TRBJ2-5; abundance: .; v_gene: TRBV3-1; CDR3aa: CASKPGDRETQYF; CDR3nt: TGTGCCAGCAAACCGGGGGATCGTGAGACCCAGTACTTC
d_gene: .; j_gene: TRBJ2-1; abundance: .; v_gene: TRBV7-9; CDR3aa: CASSATNSDEQFF; CDR3nt: TGTGCCAGCAGCGCCACAAATAGCGATGAGCAGTTCTTC
d_gene: .; j_gene: TRBJ1-5; abundance: few; v_gene: TRBV19; CDR3aa: CASSRPVSNQPQHF; CDR3nt: TGTGCCAGTAGTAGGCCGGTGAGCAATCAGCCCCAGCATTTT
d_gene: .; j_gene: TRBJ2-1; abundance: .; v_gene: TRBV24-1; CDR3aa: CATSEVFSPEQFF; CDR3nt: TGTGCCACCAGTGAAGTTTTTAGCCCTGAGCAGTTCTTC
d_gene: .; j_gene: TRBJ2-3; abundance: few; v_gene: TRBV29-1; CDR3aa: CSVVAGTYTDTQYF; CDR3nt: TGCAGCGTTGTCGCCGGGACCTACACAGATACGCAGTATTTT
d_gene: TRBD2; j_gene: TRBJ2-1; abundance: .; v_gene: TRBV7-2; CDR3aa: CASSSTSGSLYNEQFF; CDR3nt: TGTGCCAGCAGCTCGACTAGCGGGAGTCTCTACAATGAGCAGTTCTTC
d_gene: .; j_gene: TRBJ2-2; abundance: .; v_gene: TRBV29-1; CDR3aa: CSVAGLHTGELFF; CDR3nt: TGCAGCGTTGCAGGGTTGCACACCGGGGAGCTGTTTTTT
d_gene: .; j_gene: TRBJ2-5; abundance: .; v_gene: TRBV3-1; CDR3aa: CASSQELGKTQYF; CDR3nt: TGTGCCAGCAGCCAAGAATTGGGAAAGACCCAGTACTTC
d_gene: .; j_gene: TRBJ2-3; abundance: few; v_gene: TRBV4-1; CDR3aa: CASSQGGRADTQYF; CDR3nt: TGCGCCAGCAGCCAAGGCGGGCGGGCAGATACGCAGTATTTT
d_gene: .; j_gene: TRBJ2-1; abundance: .; v_gene: TRBV7-8; CDR3aa: CASRQKPYNEQFF; CDR3nt: TGTGCCAGCAGACAGAAGCCCTACAATGAGCAGTTCTTC
d_gene: .; j_gene: TRBJ2-7; abundance: .; v_gene: TRBV6-5; CDR3aa: CASSYLSSVYEQYF; CDR3nt: TGTGCCAGCAGTTATTTATCTAGCGTATACGAGCAGTACTTC
d_gene: .; j_gene: TRBJ1-6; abundance: .; v_gene: TRBV21-1; CDR3aa: CASSKPAREGNSPLHF; CDR3nt: TGTGCCAGCAGCAAACCGGCCAGGGAGGGTAATTCACCCCTCCACTTT